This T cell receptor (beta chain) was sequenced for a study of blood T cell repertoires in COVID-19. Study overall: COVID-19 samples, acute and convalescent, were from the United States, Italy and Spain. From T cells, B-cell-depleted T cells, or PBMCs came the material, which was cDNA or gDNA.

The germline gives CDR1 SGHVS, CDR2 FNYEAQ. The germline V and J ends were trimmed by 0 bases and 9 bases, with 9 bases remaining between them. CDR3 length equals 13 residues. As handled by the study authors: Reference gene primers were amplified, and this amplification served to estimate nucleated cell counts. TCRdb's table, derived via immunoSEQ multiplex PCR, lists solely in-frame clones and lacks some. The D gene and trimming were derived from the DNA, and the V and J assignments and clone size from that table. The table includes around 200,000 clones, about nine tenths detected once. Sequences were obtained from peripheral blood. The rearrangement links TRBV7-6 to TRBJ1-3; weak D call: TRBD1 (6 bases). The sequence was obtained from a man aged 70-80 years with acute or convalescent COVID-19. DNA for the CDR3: TGTGCCAGCAGCTTAGCGCTGGGGGCCACCATATATTTT. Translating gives CASSLALGATIYF.